This T cell receptor beta chain appears in the sequencing data of a study of response to subunit inactivated influenza vaccine. Broader study findings: Only a handful of new T cells, the authors suggested, are recruited with each seasonal influenza vaccination.

TCRdb recomputed calls from the RT-PCR reads with MiXCR, one row per CDR3 protein. The sample holds 490,000 or so distinct CDR3 sequences, around 8% seen once. This clonotype was seen more than once but under ten times. Its antigen is not identified. Germline V lookup: CDR1 SGHAT, CDR2 FQNNGV. Trimming left V 5 bases short and J 6 bases short, with 14 bases between. The CDR3 is 14 amino acids. This specimen was PBMCs from blood, taken around 2 years after vaccination. This chain joins TRBV11-2 and TRBJ2-4, with D tentatively TRBD1 (5 bases). The source of this sequence is a man in his fifties or sixties who received an inactivated influenza vaccine. The CDR3 reads CASSPPRVRNIQYF. The DNA for the CDR3 is TGTGCCAGCAGCCCTCCCAGGGTGAGAAACATTCAGTACTTC.